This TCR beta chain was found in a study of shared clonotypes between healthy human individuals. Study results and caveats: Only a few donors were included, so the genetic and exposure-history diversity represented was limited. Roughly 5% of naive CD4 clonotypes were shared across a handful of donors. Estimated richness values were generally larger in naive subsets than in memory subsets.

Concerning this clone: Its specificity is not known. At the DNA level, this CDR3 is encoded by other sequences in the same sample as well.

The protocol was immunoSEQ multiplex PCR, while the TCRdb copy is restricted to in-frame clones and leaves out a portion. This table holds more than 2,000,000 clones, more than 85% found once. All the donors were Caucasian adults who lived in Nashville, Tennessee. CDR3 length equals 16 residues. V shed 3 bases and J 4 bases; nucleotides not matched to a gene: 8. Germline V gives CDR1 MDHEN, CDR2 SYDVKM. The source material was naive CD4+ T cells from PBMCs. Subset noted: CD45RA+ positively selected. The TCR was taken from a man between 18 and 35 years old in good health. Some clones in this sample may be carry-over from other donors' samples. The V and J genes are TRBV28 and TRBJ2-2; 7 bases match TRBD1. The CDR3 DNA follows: TGTGCCAGCAGTTTGCCAGGGCAGGGGGTCACCGGGGAGCTGTTTTTT. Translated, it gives CASSLPGQGVTGELFF.